In this sample, the clone carrying this TCR beta chain turned up a few times. CDR1 is MNHNS and CDR2 is SASEGT in the germline V gene. This CDR3 comprises 13 residues. Deletions cut 3 bases from V and 5 bases from J, with 10 bases between. TCRdb re-derived calls from the 5' RACE reads in MiXCR, one entry per CDR3 protein. Of 50,000 to 65,000 distinct CDR3 sequences in the sample, more than 6.5% were seen once. This sample is part of a study of T cells after yellow fever vaccination. Study-level findings and limits: Within FACS-sorted repertoires, abundant clonotypes contaminating from the bulk population could be present. A small proportion of clonotypes was detected in both the CD4 and CD8 compartments. Though it reached lower strength, the secondary response hit its peak faster, day 5 versus 15.

This material consisted of CD8+ T cells not binding an NS4B(214-222) dextramer, sorted from PBMCs, taken roughly 46 days after the first yellow fever vaccination. This rearrangement joins TRBV6-1 to TRBJ1-2; D is uncertain. This receptor was identified in a man between 18 and 29 years old who received the YFV17D yellow fever vaccine. CDR3 in amino acids: CASSEDVPYGYTF. The CDR3 nucleotides are TGTGCCAGCAGTGAGGACGTCCCGTATGGCTACACCTTC.